This is a list of T cell receptor beta chains from one sample in a study of STAT5B mutations in CD4+ large granular lymphocyte leukemia. Sequenced by immunoSEQ multiplex PCR; TCRdb stores in-frame clones only, minus some. This sample has more than 40,000 clones, with roughly four fifths found just once. What was sequenced was CD4+ T cells from blood buffy coats. Source of these receptors: a human donor in good health. Both conserved end residues are part of each CDR3. Each record gives: V gene, clone size, J gene, D gene, CDR3 protein, CDR3 DNA. D genes are given only for firm matches. Only some rows state a clone size, as once, few, many or a class for expanded clones.

>TRBV7-6|NA|TRBJ2-1|NA
CASSLGRPSLNNEQFF
TGTGCCAGCAGCTTAGGACGTCCTTCTTTAAACAATGAGCAGTTCTTC
>TRBV28|NA|TRBJ2-3|TRBD1
CASSFGTGTDTQYF
TGTGCCAGCAGTTTCGGGACAGGGACAGATACGCAGTATTTT
>TRBV10-1|NA|TRBJ2-7|TRBD2
CASSDRTSGESSYEQYF
TGCGCCAGCAGTGACCGTACTAGCGGGGAGAGCTCCTACGAGCAGTACTTC
>TRBV9|few|TRBJ2-7|TRBD2
CASSVEAGDLYEQYF
TGTGCCAGCAGCGTAGAGGCGGGGGACCTCTACGAGCAGTACTTC
>TRBV11-2|NA|TRBJ1-6|NA
CASSLGTYSPLHF
TGTGCCAGCAGCTTAGGCACCTATTCACCCCTCCACTTT
>TRBV29-1|NA|TRBJ2-7|NA
CSVSFGLRGVYEQYF
TGCAGCGTTTCTTTTGGCCTAAGGGGCGTTTACGAGCAGTACTTC
>TRBV18|NA|TRBJ2-5|NA
CASHGQTQYF
TGTGCCAGCCACGGGCAGACCCAGTACTTC
>TRBV7-9|NA|TRBJ2-1|NA
CASSLPTRSSYNEQFF
TGTGCCAGCAGCCTCCCGACTAGGTCCTCCTACAATGAGCAGTTCTTC
>TRBV9|once|TRBJ2-1|TRBD2
CASSPQVAGVNEQFF
TGTGCCAGCAGCCCCCAGGTAGCGGGGGTGAATGAGCAGTTCTTC
>TRBV7-3|NA|TRBJ2-5|TRBD2
CASSLFPQGGLAAPRETQYF
TGTGCCAGCAGCCTTTTTCCCCAGGGTGGTCTAGCGGCCCCACGGGAGACCCAGTACTTC
>TRBV28|NA|TRBJ1-6|NA
CASSSYQRGDFRGVTSPLHF
TGTGCCAGCAGTTCGTACCAACGCGGTGACTTCAGAGGAGTAACTTCACCCCTCCACTTT
>TRBV6-6|NA|TRBJ2-2|TRBD1
CASSPGQGRAGELFF
TGTGCCAGCAGTCCGGGACAGGGGAGGGCCGGGGAGCTGTTTTTT
>TRBV29-1|NA|TRBJ1-3|NA
CSVVRGGNTIYF
TGCAGCGTTGTCAGGGGCGGAAACACCATATATTTT
>TRBV4-2|NA|TRBJ2-3|NA
CASSHLSSGTDTQYF
TGTGCCAGCAGCCACTTGTCTAGCGGCACAGATACGCAGTATTTT
>TRBV2|NA|TRBJ2-5|TRBD2
CASLAGGKETQYF
TGTGCCAGTTTAGCGGGAGGGAAAGAGACCCAGTACTTC
>TRBV5-1|NA|TRBJ1-1|NA
CASSPGPGNTEAFF
TGCGCCAGCAGCCCGGGTCCTGGGAACACTGAAGCTTTCTTT
>TRBV7-3|NA|TRBJ2-3|NA
CASSLSGGRKDTQYF
TGTGCCAGCAGCTTATCCGGGGGAAGGAAAGATACGCAGTATTTT
>TRBV19|NA|TRBJ1-2|NA
CALSWGDYGYTF
TGTGCCTTAAGTTGGGGAGACTATGGCTACACCTTC
>TRBV9|NA|TRBJ2-3|NA
CASSVAGYGVQDTQYF
TGTGCCAGCAGCGTAGCTGGCTACGGGGTCCAAGATACGCAGTATTTT
>TRBV10-3|NA|TRBJ2-3|TRBD2
CAIKAGFDTDTQYF
TGTGCCATCAAAGCGGGATTTGACACAGATACGCAGTATTTT
>TRBV5-1|NA|TRBJ1-5|NA
CASSDGSSNQPQHF
TGCGCCAGCAGCGATGGTAGTAGCAATCAGCCCCAGCATTTT
>TRBV10-2|NA|TRBJ2-3|NA
CASLRGSTDTQYF
TGCGCCAGTTTGAGGGGTAGCACAGATACGCAGTATTTT
>TRBV2|few|TRBJ2-7|NA
CASRSRPAWGFEQYF
TGTGCCAGCAGAAGCAGACCTGCCTGGGGGTTCGAGCAGTACTTC
>TRBV28|NA|TRBJ1-5|NA
CASSFLVFGQPQHF
TGTGCCAGCAGTTTCTTGGTTTTTGGACAGCCCCAGCATTTT
>TRBV11-2|NA|TRBJ2-3|NA
CASSLEGAGTQYF
TGTGCCAGCAGCTTAGAGGGGGCCGGTACGCAGTATTTT
>TRBV4-2|NA|TRBJ1-5|NA
CASSQESNQPQHF
TGTGCCAGCAGCCAAGAAAGCAATCAGCCCCAGCATTTT
>TRBV2|NA|TRBJ2-5|TRBD1
CASSLDRGHQETQYF
TGTGCCAGCAGCCTGGACAGGGGCCACCAAGAGACCCAGTACTTC
>TRBV7-3|NA|TRBJ1-1|NA
CASSLGGENTEAFF
TGTGCCAGCAGCTTGGGGGGCGAGAACACTGAAGCTTTCTTT
>TRBV11-3|once|TRBJ2-3|NA
CASSLAGADTQYF
TGTGCCAGCAGCTTAGCGGGGGCAGATACGCAGTATTTT